The 16 T cell receptor beta chains listed next were all sequenced from one sample in a study of cytomegalovirus exposure and HLA in healthy donors. The PCR made use of 60 Vbeta and 13 Jbeta primers. Profiling relied on immunoSEQ multiplex PCR, and the TCRdb table lists in-frame clones only, not all of them. The sample carries some 60,000 clones, around 85% recorded once. Sequenced: PBMCs. The receptor set was obtained from a man aged 40-50 years in good health and CMV-seronegative.

This chain uses TRBV9 with TRBJ2-4; the D is unclear. The CDR3 totals 15 residues. CDR1 is SGDLS, CDR2 YYNGEE, per germline. Trimming cost V 0 bases and J 0 bases, with 7 bases left between them. Here the CDR3 DNA reads TGTGCCAGCAGCGTAGGATACATAGCCAAAAACATTCAGTACTTC. Amino acids: CASSVGYIAKNIQYF.

Only one count was recorded for this clone. The chain combines TRBV11-2 with TRBJ1-2; D is undetermined. CDR1 is SGHAT, CDR2 FQNNGV, per germline. V was pared by 1 base and J by 4 bases, with 7 bases between. This CDR3 is 13 amino acids long. DNA for the CDR3: TGTGCCAGCAGCTTAGGGGCCATCTATGGCTACACCTTC. Its protein is CASSLGAIYGYTF.

The chain uses TRBV4-3 and TRBJ2-3; D remains ambiguous. This CDR3 is 15 amino acids long. V lost 0 bases to trimming and J lost 2 bases, with 9 bases between them. Germline V gene lookup returns CDR1 LGHNA and CDR2 YSLEER. This CDR3 is CASSQDPRDTDTQYF. The CDR3 DNA follows: TGCGCCAGCAGCCAAGATCCTCGCGACACAGATACGCAGTATTTT.

The chain carries TRBV2 and TRBJ2-1, with 7 bases fitting TRBD1. Per the germline V gene, CDR1 is SNHLY and CDR2 is FYNNEI. The CDR3 has 13 residues. V lost 6 bases, J lost 4 bases, and 3 bases stayed unmatched. The CDR3 loop is CASRGTAYNEQFF. The CDR3 coding sequence is TGTGCCAGCAGGGGGACAGCTTACAATGAGCAGTTCTTC.

This sequence joins TRBV19 and TRBJ2-1, with D possibly matching TRBD1 (6 bases). Per germline, CDR1 LNHDA and CDR2 SQIVND (reference sequence). V was cut by 3 bases and J by 2 bases, with 11 bases left in between. This CDR3 has 15 amino acids. The CDR3 sequence: CASSILGQAYNEQFF. CDR3 sequence (DNA): TGTGCCAGTAGTATTTTGGGACAAGCCTACAATGAGCAGTTCTTC.

The genes are TRBV7-9 and TRBJ1-5, with 8 positions matching TRBD1. The V segment lost 5 bases and the J segment 3 bases; nucleotides outside the gene matches: 15. In germline, CDR1 is SEHNR, CDR2 FQNEAQ (reference sequence). This CDR3 has 18 amino acids. In DNA form, the CDR3 reads TGTGCCAGCAGCCGAATAGTGGGGGCAGGGGGCTACAATCAGCCCCAGCATTTT. This encodes CASSRIVGAGGYNQPQHF.

V is TRBV19 and J is TRBJ2-7; TRBD2 might be the D (5 bases). The CDR3 is 16 residues long. Trimming shortened V by 3 bases and J by 2 bases, and 17 bases separated the two germline ends. CDR1 is LNHDA and CDR2 is SQIVND in the germline V gene (reference sequence). The CDR3 DNA is TGTGCCAGTAGTATTGACGCGGAGGATTCTGCCTACGAGCAGTACTTC. Protein product: CASSIDAEDSAYEQYF.

The sample holds a few counts of this clone. The CDR3 loop is CASREPRGQSYNEQFF. For the CDR3, the DNA is TGTGCCAGCAGAGAACCCCGGGGACAGTCGTACAATGAGCAGTTCTTC. The gene calls are TRBV6-1 and TRBJ2-1; 7 bases agree with TRBD1. Germline values: CDR1 MNHNS, CDR2 SASEGT. After removal of 6 bases from V and 4 bases from J, the junction contained 12 bases not matched to a gene. The CDR3 has 16 amino acids.

This clone was observed a handful of times. This chain's CDR3 is CAIRKDAGNNEKLFF. The DNA for the CDR3 is TGTGCCATCAGGAAAGACGCCGGGAATAATGAAAAACTGTTTTTT. The V and J genes are TRBV10-3 and TRBJ1-4; no definite D call. V lost 6 bases to trimming and J lost 4 bases, with 15 bases between them. Germline CDR1 is ENHRY and CDR2 is SYGVKD. CDR3 length: 15 amino acids.

This clone was found a few times. The rearrangement joins TRBV5-1 to TRBJ1-1; D is undetermined. Germline V gene sequence: CDR1 SGHRS, CDR2 YFSETQ. The V end lost 0 bases, the J end lost 1 base, and 10 bases lay between the germline ends. CDR3 length: 15 residues. In DNA form, the CDR3 reads TGCGCCAGCAGCTTGGATCCGGTTCCGAACACTGAAGCTTTCTTT. Translated, it gives CASSLDPVPNTEAFF.

This chain joins TRBV5-4 and TRBJ1-1; 9 bases line up with TRBD1. Germline assignment: CDR1 SGHNT and CDR2 YYREEE (reference sequence). V shed 3 bases, J shed 8 bases, and the junction held 8 bases outside the gene matches. The CDR3 sequence is 14 residues long. CDR3 sequence (DNA): TGTGCCAGCAGCTCGGGGACAGGGCTACTCGAAGCTTTCTTT. It is translated as CASSSGTGLLEAFF.

This clone was seen a few times. The chain carries TRBV30 and TRBJ2-5; weak D call: TRBD1 (5 bases). The germline V gene encodes CDR1 GTSNPN and CDR2 SVGIG (reference sequence). V was cut by 2 bases and J by 5 bases, with 12 bases left in between. The CDR3 has 13 amino acids. CDR3 coding DNA: TGTGCCTGGAGTCAGGGTCTGCGGGAGACCCAGTACTTC. Translating gives CAWSQGLRETQYF.

This chain's CDR3 is CASGLGTVFGTEAFF. The CDR3 DNA follows: TGTGCTAGTGGTTTAGGGACAGTCTTTGGAACTGAAGCTTTCTTT. This sequence joins TRBV12-5 and TRBJ1-1, with 7 bases aligning to TRBD1. CDR3 length: 15 amino acids. V lost 3 bases and J lost 5; bases outside the gene matches: 9. From germline, CDR1 is LGHNT and CDR2 FRNRAP.

The genes are TRBV5-4 and TRBJ1-3; D may be TRBD1 (5 bases). The germline V gene has CDR1 SGHNT and CDR2 YYREEE (reference sequence). V gave up 3 bases and J gave up 2 bases, with 15 bases separating them. The CDR3 length is 16 residues. The DNA of the CDR3 is TGTGCCAGCAGCTCAGGTAGCAGGGCAGCTGGAAACACCATATATTTT. Translated, it gives CASSSGSRAAGNTIYF.

V is TRBV30 and J is TRBJ1-2, with 8 nucleotides matching TRBD1. V gave up 1 base and J gave up 7 bases; unmatched junction bases: 8. Germline assignment: CDR1 GTSNPN and CDR2 SVGIG (reference sequence). The CDR3 sequence is 14 residues long. The CDR3 sequence: CAWSALMGTGGYTF. In DNA form, the CDR3 reads TGTGCCTGGAGTGCTTTAATGGGGACAGGTGGCTACACCTTC.

The chain couples TRBV2 to TRBJ2-7, with TRBD1 as a possible D gene (6 bases). The V gene lost 6 bases and the J gene lost 5 bases, with 11 bases spanning the gap. Germline V gives CDR1 SNHLY, CDR2 FYNNEI. This CDR3 has 12 amino acids. The CDR3 DNA follows: TGTGCCAGCAGGGACAACAGGGACGAGCAGTACTTC. It encodes CASRDNRDEQYF.